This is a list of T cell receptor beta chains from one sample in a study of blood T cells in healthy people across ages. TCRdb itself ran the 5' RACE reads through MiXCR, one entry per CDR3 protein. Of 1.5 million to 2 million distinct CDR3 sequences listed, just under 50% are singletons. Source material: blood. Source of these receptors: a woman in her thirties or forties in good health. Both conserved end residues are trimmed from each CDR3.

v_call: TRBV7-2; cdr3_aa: ASSLTKPSTDTQY
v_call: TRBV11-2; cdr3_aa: ASSPRSGGNEKLF
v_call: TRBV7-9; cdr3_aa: ASSLLASGEQY
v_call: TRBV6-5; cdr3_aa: ASSFTGTSGETQY
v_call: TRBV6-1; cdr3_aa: AILIRLAGRKNEQF
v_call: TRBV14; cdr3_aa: ASSQFLVDTQY
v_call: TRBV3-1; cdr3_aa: ASSQDLGTQY
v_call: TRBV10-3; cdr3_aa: AIFGFSTSDGYT
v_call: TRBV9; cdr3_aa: ASSVRQDPYYEQY
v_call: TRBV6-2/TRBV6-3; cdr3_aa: ASTSVEGLYGYT
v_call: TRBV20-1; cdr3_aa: SAQTVDTQY
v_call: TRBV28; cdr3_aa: ASSGVRLGDPGNEQF
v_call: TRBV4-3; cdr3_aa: ASSQDRAGTENIQY
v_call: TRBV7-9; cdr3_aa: ASSTSLETQY
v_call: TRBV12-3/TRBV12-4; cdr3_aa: ASMPGGETQY
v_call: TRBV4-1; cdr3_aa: ASSRAGVADTQY
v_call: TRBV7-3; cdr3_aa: ASSFTGTTVTDTQY
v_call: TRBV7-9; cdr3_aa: ASSDTGSSYNEQF